The 10 T cell receptor beta chains below were found in one sample sequenced in a study of T-cell memory formation after mild COVID-19. Each CDR3 protein is one row after TCRdb ran MiXCR on the 5' RACE reads. The sample consists of about 110,000 distinct CDR3 sequences, 20% to 25% of them appearing once. Sequencing was done on a sample of PBMCs or a T cell subset sorted from them (not recorded which). The source of these receptors is a man between 18 and 29 years old who had mild COVID-19 (a few samples of this study predate the infection). Cell type and time point are not known.

This clonotype came up a few times. The V and J genes are TRBV4-1 and TRBJ2-3; tentative D call: TRBD1 (5 bases). The CDR3 spans 12 residues. Trimming took off 4 bases at V and 6 bases at J, with 8 bases between the two ends. Germline V CDR1 and CDR2: MGHRA, YSYEKL. CDR3 sequence: CASSPRQDTQYF. CDR3 sequence (DNA): TGCGCCAGCAGCCCGCGACAGGATACGCAGTATTTT.

This clonotype was recorded a few times. V usage is TRBV4-2 and J usage is TRBJ2-2; D uncertain. CDR3 length equals 17 residues. Trimming cost V 3 bases and J 1 base, with 15 bases left between them. The germline V gene has CDR1 LGHNA and CDR2 YNFKEQ. The CDR3 spells CASSQIAPSGNTGELFF. In DNA form, the CDR3 reads TGTGCCAGCAGCCAGATAGCCCCCTCAGGGAACACCGGGGAGCTGTTTTTT.

This chain joins TRBV4-1 and TRBJ1-1; the D is unclear. The germline gives CDR1 MGHRA, CDR2 YSYEKL. V lost 1 base and J lost 1, with 13 bases in between. This CDR3 has 16 residues. The CDR3 is CASSQAPGAANTEAFF. The CDR3 DNA follows: TGCGCCAGCAGCCAAGCCCCTGGTGCTGCGAACACTGAAGCTTTCTTT.

V is TRBV7-9 and J is TRBJ2-1; a weak D match, TRBD2 (5 bases). V dropped 2 bases and J dropped 7 bases, with 6 bases sitting between them. CDR3 length: 12 amino acids. Germline CDR1 and CDR2: SEHNR and FQNEAQ (reference sequence). The CDR3 region is CASSLLANEQFF. CDR3 bases: TGTGCCAGCAGCTTACTAGCTAATGAGCAGTTCTTC.

J is TRBJ1-3 and V is TRBV29-1, with a tentative D call TRBD1 (6 bases). V lost 6 bases and J 0 bases, leaving 12 bases between the germline ends. CDR3 size: 14 residues. CDR1 is SQVTM, CDR2 ANQGSEA, per germline. The CDR3 nucleotides read TGCAGCGTCGTACTCAGGGGCTCTGGAAACACCATATATTTT. Its protein product is CSVVLRGSGNTIYF.

The chain recombines TRBV3-1 with TRBJ2-5; 13 bases fit TRBD2. J gave up 6 bases and V 6 bases, and 4 bases lay outside the gene matches. CDR3 length: 14 amino acids. Germline V CDR1 and CDR2: LGHDT, YNNKEL (reference sequence). The CDR3 region is CASRRTSGGKTQYF. In DNA form, the CDR3 reads TGTGCCAGCAGGCGGACTAGCGGGGGAAAGACCCAGTACTTC.

The gene calls are TRBV4-2 and TRBJ2-5; 13 bases are a match to TRBD2. The CDR3 contains 17 residues. Germline V gene data show CDR1 as LGHNA and CDR2 as YNFKEQ. V lost 4 bases to trimming and J lost 3 bases; unmatched junction nucleotides: 8. CDR3 region: CASSPSTSGGAEETQYF. The CDR3, as DNA: TGTGCCAGCAGCCCCTCCACTAGCGGGGGGGCCGAAGAGACCCAGTACTTC.

The chain carries TRBV5-4 and TRBJ1-2, with D perhaps matching TRBD1 (6 bases). Trimming took 3 bases from V and 6 from J, leaving 12 bases between them. Germline V gene data show CDR1 as SGHNT and CDR2 as YYREEE (reference sequence). The CDR3 is 13 residues long. CDR3: CASSSTQGDGYTF. DNA for the CDR3: TGTGCCAGCAGCTCGACACAGGGCGATGGCTACACCTTC. The whole variable domain, filled in from reference TRBV5-4 and TRBJ1-2, reads ETGVTQSPTHLIKTRGQQVTLRCSSQSGHNTVSWYQQALGQGPQFIFQYYREEENGRGNFPPRFSGLQFPNYSSELNVNALELDDSALYLCASSSTQGDGYTFGSGTRLTVV.

In its sample, this clonotype was seen many times. The chain employs TRBV4-2 and TRBJ2-7; the match to TRBD2 covers 9 bases. V shed 0 bases and J 5 bases; nucleotides not matched to a gene: 5. Germline CDR1 is LGHNA and CDR2 is YNFKEQ. The CDR3 spans 15 residues. CDR3 sequence reads: CASSQETSGFNEQYF. In DNA form, the CDR3 reads TGTGCCAGCAGCCAAGAAACTAGCGGGTTCAACGAGCAGTACTTC.

V is TRBV27 and J is TRBJ2-1; D unresolved. The CDR3 contains 14 residues. CDR1 is MNHEY, CDR2 SMNVEV, per germline (reference sequence). V lost 5 bases and J 10 bases, leaving 18 bases between the germline ends. CDR3: CASSLPAAPREQFF. The CDR3 DNA sequence: TGTGCCAGCAGTCTCCCGGCGGCCCCTCGGGAGCAGTTCTTC.